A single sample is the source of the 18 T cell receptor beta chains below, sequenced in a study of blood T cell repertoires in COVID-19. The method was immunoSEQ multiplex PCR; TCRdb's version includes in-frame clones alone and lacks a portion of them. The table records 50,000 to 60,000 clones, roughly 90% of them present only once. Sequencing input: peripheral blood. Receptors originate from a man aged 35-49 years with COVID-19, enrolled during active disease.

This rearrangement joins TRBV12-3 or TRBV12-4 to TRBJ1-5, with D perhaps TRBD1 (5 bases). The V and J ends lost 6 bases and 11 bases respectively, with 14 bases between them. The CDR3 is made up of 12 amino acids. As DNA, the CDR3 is TGTGCCAGCAGCCGATCAGGGTCGGCCCAGCATTTT. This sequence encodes CASSRSGSAQHF.

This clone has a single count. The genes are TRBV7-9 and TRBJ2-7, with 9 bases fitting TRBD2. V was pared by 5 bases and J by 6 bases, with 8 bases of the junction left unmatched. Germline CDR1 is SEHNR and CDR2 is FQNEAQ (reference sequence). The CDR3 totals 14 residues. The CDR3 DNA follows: TGTGCCAGCAGCCGTAGCGGGAGTATTGGCGAGCAGTACTTC. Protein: CASSRSGSIGEQYF.

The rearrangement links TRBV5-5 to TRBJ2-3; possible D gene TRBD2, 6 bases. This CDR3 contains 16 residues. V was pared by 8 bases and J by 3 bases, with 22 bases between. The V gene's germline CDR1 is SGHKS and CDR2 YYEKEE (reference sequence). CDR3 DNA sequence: TGTGCCAGTAACAATTACGACTCGGCGGGGACAGATACGCAGTATTTT. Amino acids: CASNNYDSAGTDTQYF.

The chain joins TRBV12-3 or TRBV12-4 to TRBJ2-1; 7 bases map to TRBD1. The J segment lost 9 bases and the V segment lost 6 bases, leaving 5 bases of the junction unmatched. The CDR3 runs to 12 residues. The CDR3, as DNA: TGTGCCAGCAGCAAGACAGGGAGTGAGCAGTTCTTC. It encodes CASSKTGSEQFF.

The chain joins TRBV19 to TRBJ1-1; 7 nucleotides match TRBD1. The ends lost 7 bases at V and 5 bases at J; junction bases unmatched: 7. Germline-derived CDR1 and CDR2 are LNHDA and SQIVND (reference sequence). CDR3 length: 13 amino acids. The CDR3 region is CASKGQGGTEAFF. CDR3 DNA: TGTGCCAGTAAGGGGCAGGGGGGTACTGAAGCTTTCTTT.

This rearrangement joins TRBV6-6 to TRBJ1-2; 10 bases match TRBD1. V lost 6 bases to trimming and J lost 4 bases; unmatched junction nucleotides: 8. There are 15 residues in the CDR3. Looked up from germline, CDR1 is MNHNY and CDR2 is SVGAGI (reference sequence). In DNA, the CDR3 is TGTGCCAGCAGAATCTCTAGGGACAGGGGCTATGGCTACACCTTC. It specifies CASRISRDRGYGYTF.

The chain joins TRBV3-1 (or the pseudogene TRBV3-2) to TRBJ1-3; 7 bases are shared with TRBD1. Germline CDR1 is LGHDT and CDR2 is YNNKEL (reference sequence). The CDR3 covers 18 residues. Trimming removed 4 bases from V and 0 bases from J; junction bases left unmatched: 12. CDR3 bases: TGTGCCAGCAGCCCCCACTTAACAGGGGCCATCTCTGGAAACACCATATATTTT. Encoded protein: CASSPHLTGAISGNTIYF.

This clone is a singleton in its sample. This chain's CDR3 is CASSTGRDTDTQYF. CDR3 DNA: TGTGCCAGCAGCACCGGACGGGACACAGATACGCAGTATTTT. The chain combines TRBV7-9 with TRBJ2-3, with a weak D call TRBD2 (5 bases). Trimming took off 5 bases at V and 2 bases at J, with 11 bases between the two ends. Germline CDR1 SEHNR, CDR2 FQNEAQ (reference sequence). This CDR3 is 14 amino acids long.

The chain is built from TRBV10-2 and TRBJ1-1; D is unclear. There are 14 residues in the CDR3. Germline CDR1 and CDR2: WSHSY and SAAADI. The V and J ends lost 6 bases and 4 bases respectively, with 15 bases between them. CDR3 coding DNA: TGCGCCAGCAGCGCGGTGGGTCAGAGCACTGAAGCTTTCTTT. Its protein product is CASSAVGQSTEAFF.

In DNA form, the CDR3 reads TGCAGCGTTGACGGGGTTTATTACAATGAGCAGTTCTTC. Translating it yields CSVDGVYYNEQFF. This chain links TRBV29-1 with TRBJ2-1, with D perhaps matching TRBD2 (5 bases). This CDR3 has 13 amino acids. Germline V lookup: CDR1 SQVTM, CDR2 ANQGSEA. Deletions cut 3 bases from V and 4 bases from J, with 10 bases between.

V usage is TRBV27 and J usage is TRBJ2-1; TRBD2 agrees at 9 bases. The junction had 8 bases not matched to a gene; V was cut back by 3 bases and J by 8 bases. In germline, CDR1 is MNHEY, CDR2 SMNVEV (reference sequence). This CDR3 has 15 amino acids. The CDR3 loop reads CASSFSAGGRDEQFF. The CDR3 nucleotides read TGTGCCAGCAGTTTTAGTGCGGGGGGGCGTGATGAGCAGTTCTTC.

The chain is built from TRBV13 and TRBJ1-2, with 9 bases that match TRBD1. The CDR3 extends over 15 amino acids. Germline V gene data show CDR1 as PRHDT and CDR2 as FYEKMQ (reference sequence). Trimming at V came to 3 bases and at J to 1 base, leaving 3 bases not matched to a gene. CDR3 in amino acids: CASSLTGGHNYGYTF. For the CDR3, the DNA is TGTGCCAGCAGCTTGACAGGGGGACATAACTATGGCTACACCTTC.

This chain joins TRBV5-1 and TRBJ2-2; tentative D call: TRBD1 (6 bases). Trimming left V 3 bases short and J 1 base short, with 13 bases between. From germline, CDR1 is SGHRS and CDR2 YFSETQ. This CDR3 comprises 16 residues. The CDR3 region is CASSSQGSWNTGELFF. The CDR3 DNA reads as TGCGCCAGCAGCTCACAGGGTAGTTGGAACACCGGGGAGCTGTTTTTT.

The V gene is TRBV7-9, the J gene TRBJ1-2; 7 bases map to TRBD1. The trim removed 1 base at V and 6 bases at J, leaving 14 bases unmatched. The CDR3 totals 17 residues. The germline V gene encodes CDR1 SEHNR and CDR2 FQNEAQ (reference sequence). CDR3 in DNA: TGTGCCAGCAGCTTAGGGGAAAAGGGGGCGCGTTCGGATGGCTACACCTTC. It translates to CASSLGEKGARSDGYTF.

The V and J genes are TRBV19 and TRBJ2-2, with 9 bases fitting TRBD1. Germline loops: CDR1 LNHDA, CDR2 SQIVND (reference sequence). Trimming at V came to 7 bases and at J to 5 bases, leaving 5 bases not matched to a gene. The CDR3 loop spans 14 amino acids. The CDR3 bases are TGTGCCAGTATCGACAGGGGGTGGACCGGGGAGCTGTTTTTT. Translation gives CASIDRGWTGELFF. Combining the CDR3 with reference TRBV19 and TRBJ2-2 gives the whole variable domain DGGITQSPKYLFRKEGQNVTLSCEQNLNHDAMYWYRQDPGQGLRLIYYSQIVNDFQKGDIAEGYSVSREKKESFPLTVTSAQKNPTAFYLCASIDRGWTGELFFGEGSRLTVL.

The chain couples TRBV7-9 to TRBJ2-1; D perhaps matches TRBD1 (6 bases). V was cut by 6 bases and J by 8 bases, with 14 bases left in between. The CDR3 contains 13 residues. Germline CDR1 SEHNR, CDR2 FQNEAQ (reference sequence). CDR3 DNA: TGTGCCAGCAGGGGGGCAGGGTCGGATGAGCAGTTCTTC. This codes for CASRGAGSDEQFF.

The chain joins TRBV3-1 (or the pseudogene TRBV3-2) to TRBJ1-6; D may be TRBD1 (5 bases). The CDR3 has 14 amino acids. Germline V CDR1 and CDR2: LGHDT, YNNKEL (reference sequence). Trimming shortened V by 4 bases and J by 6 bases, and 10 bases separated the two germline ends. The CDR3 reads CASSRRQINSPLHF. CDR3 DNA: TGTGCCAGCAGCCGGAGACAGATTAATTCACCCCTCCACTTT.

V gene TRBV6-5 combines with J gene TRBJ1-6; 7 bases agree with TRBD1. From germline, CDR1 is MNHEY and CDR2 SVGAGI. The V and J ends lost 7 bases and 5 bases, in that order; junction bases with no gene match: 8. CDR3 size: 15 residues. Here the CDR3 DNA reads TGTGCCAGCACCTATACCGGGACAGATAATTCACCCCTCCACTTT. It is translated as CASTYTGTDNSPLHF.